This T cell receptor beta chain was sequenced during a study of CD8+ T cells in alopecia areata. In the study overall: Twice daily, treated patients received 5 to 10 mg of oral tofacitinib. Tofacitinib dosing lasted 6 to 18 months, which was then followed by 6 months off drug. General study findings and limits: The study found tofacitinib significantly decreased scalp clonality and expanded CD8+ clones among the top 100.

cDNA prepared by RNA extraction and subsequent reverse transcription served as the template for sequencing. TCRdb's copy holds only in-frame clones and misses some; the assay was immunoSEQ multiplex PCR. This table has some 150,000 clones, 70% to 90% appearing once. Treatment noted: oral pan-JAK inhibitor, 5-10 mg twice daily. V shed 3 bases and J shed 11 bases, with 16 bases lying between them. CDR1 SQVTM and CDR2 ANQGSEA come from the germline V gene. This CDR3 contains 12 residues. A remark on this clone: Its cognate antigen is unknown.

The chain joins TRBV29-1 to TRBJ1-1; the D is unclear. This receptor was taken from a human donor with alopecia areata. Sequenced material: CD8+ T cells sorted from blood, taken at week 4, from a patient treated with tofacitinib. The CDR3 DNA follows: TGCAGCGTTGAGGCCAGTGAGATGGGGGCTTTCTTT. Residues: CSVEASEMGAFF.